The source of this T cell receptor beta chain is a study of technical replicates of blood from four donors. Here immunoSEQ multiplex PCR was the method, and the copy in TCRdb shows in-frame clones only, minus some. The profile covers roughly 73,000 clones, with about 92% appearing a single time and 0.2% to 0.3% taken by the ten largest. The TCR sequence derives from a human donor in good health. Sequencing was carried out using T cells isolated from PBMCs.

In DNA, the CDR3 is TGTGCCAGCAGCCAAACTAGCGGCGATACGCAGTATTTT. It codes for CASSQTSGDTQYF. The J gene is TRBJ2-3, the V gene TRBV5-6; the match to TRBD2 covers 8 bases. Germline trimming cut 4 bases from V and 6 bases from J; bases unmatched to any gene: 4. Germline-derived CDR1 and CDR2 are SGHDT and YYEEEE. The CDR3 totals 13 residues.